The 21 T cell receptor beta chains given below trace back to one sample, sequenced in a study of blood T cell repertoires in COVID-19. TCRdb keeps only in-frame clones here, not all; method: immunoSEQ multiplex PCR. This sample has some 70,000 clones, with about 86% found just once. Specimen: peripheral blood. Receptors originate from a woman in her sixties with acute or convalescent COVID-19.

The V and J genes are TRBV2 and TRBJ2-6, with no clear D. Trimming stripped 5 bases from V and 0 bases from J, with 20 bases between. CDR1 and CDR2 from the germline V gene are SNHLY and FYNNEI. The CDR3 is 19 amino acids. The CDR3 nucleotides are TGTGCCAGCAGTAAGCGCCTCCTTGGTGGAATCTCTGGGGCCAACGTCCTGACTTTC. It is translated as CASSKRLLGGISGANVLTF.

The V and J genes are TRBV19 and TRBJ1-2; unclear D gene. Per germline, CDR1 LNHDA and CDR2 SQIVND (reference sequence). V lost 2 bases and J lost 4, with 8 bases in between. This CDR3 has 13 residues. Written as DNA, the CDR3 is TGTGCCAGTAGTATAATAGGAGGCTATGGCTACACCTTC. It encodes CASSIIGGYGYTF.

J is TRBJ1-4 and V is TRBV28, with TRBD1 matching 7 bases. The germline V gene encodes CDR1 MDHEN and CDR2 SYDVKM. This CDR3 spans 13 amino acids. V shed 7 bases and J 8 bases; nucleotides not matched to a gene: 7. For the CDR3, the DNA is TGTGCCAGCATTAGTCAGGGGGACGAAAAACTGTTTTTT. It is translated as CASISQGDEKLFF.

This chain joins TRBV6-6 and TRBJ1-1; D is uncertain. V was pared by 6 bases and J by 6 bases, with 11 bases between. From germline, CDR1 is MNHNY and CDR2 SVGAGI (reference sequence). This CDR3 is 12 amino acids long. The CDR3 bases are TGTGCCAGCAGACAAACACGGGCTGAAGCTTTCTTT. This codes for CASRQTRAEAFF.

The chain uses TRBV5-5 and TRBJ1-1; D is perhaps TRBD1 (6 bases). Trimming pared 4 bases from V and 4 bases from J, leaving 11 bases between. CDR1 and CDR2 (germline): SGHKS, YYEKEE (reference sequence). This CDR3 is built from 13 residues. The CDR3 spells CASSGAGVTEAFF. The DNA of the CDR3 is TGTGCCAGCAGCGGGGCAGGGGTCACTGAAGCTTTCTTT.

This chain links TRBV6-5 with TRBJ2-7; a possible D gene is TRBD2 (5 bases). The length of the CDR3 is 13 residues. V was shortened by 8 bases and J by 1 base, with 12 bases between the two germline ends. CDR1 and CDR2 (germline): MNHEY, SVGAGI. The CDR3 is CASVGNPSYEQYF. The DNA for the CDR3 is TGTGCCAGCGTCGGGAATCCATCCTACGAGCAGTACTTC.

This clone turned up a few times. The J gene is TRBJ1-1, the V gene TRBV9, with a possible D match to TRBD1 (5 bases). Deletions cut 0 bases from V and 0 bases from J, with 21 bases between. The CDR3 is made up of 19 amino acids. Germline V gene lookup returns CDR1 SGDLS and CDR2 YYNGEE. CDR3 in DNA: TGTGCCAGCAGCGTAGTCCCCCAACAGGTAGGGGCCTTGAACACTGAAGCTTTCTTT. As protein: CASSVVPQQVGALNTEAFF.

V and J are TRBV2 and TRBJ1-6; a weak D match, TRBD1 (5 bases). CDR3 size: 15 residues. The germline CDR1 and CDR2 sequences are SNHLY and FYNNEI. V lost 2 bases and J 5 bases, leaving 10 bases between the germline ends. The CDR3 bases are TGTGCCAGCAGTGAACGGGGGGGTAATAATTCACCCCTCCACTTT. Encoded protein: CASSERGGNNSPLHF.

V and J are TRBV5-1 and TRBJ1-1; 7 nucleotides agree with TRBD1. This CDR3 is built from 16 residues. The germline V gene has CDR1 SGHRS and CDR2 YFSETQ. V lost 3 bases to trimming and J lost 1 base; unmatched junction nucleotides: 9. The CDR3 DNA reads as TGCGCCAGCAGCTCAAATACAGGGGCTGCGAACACTGAAGCTTTCTTT. This codes for CASSSNTGAANTEAFF.

This chain uses TRBV5-4 with TRBJ1-1; perhaps TRBD1 as D (6 bases). Trimming took 4 bases from V and 7 from J, leaving 20 bases between them. There are 15 residues in the CDR3. Germline V lookup: CDR1 SGHNT, CDR2 YYREEE (reference sequence). CDR3 DNA: TGTGCCAGCAGCCGGGCAGGGGCGGACCAACGTGAAGCTTTCTTT. It encodes CASSRAGADQREAFF. The variable domain in full, completed from reference TRBV5-4 and TRBJ1-1, reads ETGVTQSPTHLIKTRGQQVTLRCSSQSGHNTVSWYQQALGQGPQFIFQYYREEENGRGNFPPRFSGLQFPNYSSELNVNALELDDSALYLCASSRAGADQREAFFGQGTRLTVV.

The table lists this clone with a few counts. This sequence joins TRBV6-6 and TRBJ1-4, with a weak D call TRBD1 (6 bases). V was trimmed by 3 bases and J by 7 bases, leaving 12 bases between them. Germline assignment: CDR1 MNHNY and CDR2 SVGAGI (reference sequence). This CDR3 has 14 residues. CDR3 nucleotide sequence: TGTGCCAGCAGTTATGGCAGGGGAAGTGAAAAACTGTTTTTT. It yields the protein CASSYGRGSEKLFF.

This chain uses TRBV30 with TRBJ1-1; weak D call: TRBD1 (5 bases). The V and J ends lost 0 bases and 9 bases respectively, with 14 bases between them. The CDR3 is made up of 13 amino acids. CDR1 and CDR2 from the germline V gene are GTSNPN and SVGIG (reference sequence). The CDR3 is CAWSVQDSFQAFF. For the CDR3, the DNA is TGTGCCTGGAGTGTACAAGACAGCTTTCAAGCTTTCTTT.

CDR3 nucleotide sequence: TGTGCCAGCTCCTCATCCCAGCGTAACAATGAGCAGTTCTTC. It codes for CASSSSQRNNEQFF. The rearrangement joins TRBV18 to TRBJ2-1; no clear D. The germline CDR1 and CDR2 sequences are KGHSH and LQKENI. The length of the CDR3 is 14 residues. V was trimmed by 6 bases and J by 5 bases, leaving 14 bases between them.

The chain joins TRBV19 to TRBJ2-1; perhaps TRBD1 as D (6 bases). V lost 3 bases and J 3 bases, leaving 12 bases between the germline ends. CDR3 size: 15 residues. Germline CDR1 reads LNHDA; CDR2 reads SQIVND (reference sequence). CDR3 nucleotides: TGTGCCAGTAGTATCAGTGGGACATACTACAATGAGCAGTTCTTC. This encodes CASSISGTYYNEQFF. Based on the CDR3 plus reference TRBV19 and TRBJ2-1, the full variable domain is DGGITQSPKYLFRKEGQNVTLSCEQNLNHDAMYWYRQDPGQGLRLIYYSQIVNDFQKGDIAEGYSVSREKKESFPLTVTSAQKNPTAFYLCASSISGTYYNEQFFGPGTRLTVL.

The J gene is TRBJ2-2, the V gene TRBV5-1; a possible D gene is TRBD2 (5 bases). V lost 0 bases and J lost 5, with 11 bases in between. CDR3 length equals 15 residues. Germline lookup yields CDR1 SGHRS and CDR2 YFSETQ. CDR3 sequence reads: CASSLGYSGTGELFF. CDR3 coding DNA: TGCGCCAGCAGCTTGGGTTATTCGGGAACCGGGGAGCTGTTTTTT.

The V call is TRBV20-1, the J call TRBJ1-5, with D unresolved. The CDR3 contains 11 residues. V lost 3 bases and J lost 6, with 6 bases in between. Germline CDR1 DFQATT, CDR2 SNEGSKA (reference sequence). CDR3 amino acids: CSASHGQPQHF. Here the CDR3 DNA reads TGCAGTGCTAGCCACGGTCAGCCCCAGCATTTT.

The chain recombines TRBV20-1 with TRBJ1-2; D gene unclear. Trimming took 5 bases from V and 4 from J, leaving 5 bases between them. CDR1 and CDR2 (germline): DFQATT, SNEGSKA (reference sequence). CDR3 size: 10 residues. The CDR3 loop is CSAVSYGYTF. The CDR3 nucleotides read TGCAGTGCTGTGAGCTATGGCTACACCTTC.

The chain is built from TRBV20-1 and TRBJ1-1; 7 nucleotides align to TRBD1. J gave up 9 bases and V 6 bases, and 7 bases lay outside the gene matches. Germline V gene data show CDR1 as DFQATT and CDR2 as SNEGSKA (reference sequence). CDR3 size: 11 residues. CDR3 amino acids: CSASGQVKAFF. DNA for the CDR3: TGCAGTGCAAGCGGACAGGTAAAAGCTTTCTTT.

This sequence joins TRBV6-5 and TRBJ1-1; TRBD1 matches 8 bases. V dropped 7 bases and J dropped 1; count of bases not matched to a gene: 5. CDR1 and CDR2 (germline): MNHEY, SVGAGI. CDR3 length: 14 residues. In DNA, the CDR3 is TGTGCCAGCATCCAGGACAGGGCGAACACTGAAGCTTTCTTT. Protein product: CASIQDRANTEAFF.

For this clone: Relative to the germline gene, one junction end is altered; a read error may explain this. The rearrangement joins TRBV2 to TRBJ2-7, with 10 bases matching TRBD2. The V gene's germline CDR1 is SNHLY and CDR2 FYNNEI. The CDR3 has 12 residues. CDR3 protein: CASSEAGTSVNF. CDR3 bases: TGTGCCAGCAGTGAGGCCGGGACTAGCGTGAACTTC.

The chain links TRBV15 to TRBJ1-5; D is perhaps TRBD1 (5 bases). Per the germline V gene, CDR1 is LNHNV and CDR2 is YYDKDF (reference sequence). CDR3 size: 17 residues. V lost 3 bases to trimming and J lost 4 bases, with 19 bases between them. CDR3 sequence (DNA): TGTGCCACCAGCAGTCTACAGGAAAACTCGTTTAATCAGCCCCAGCATTTT. Its protein product is CATSSLQENSFNQPQHF.